A single sample gave rise to the 30 T cell receptor beta chains below, sequenced in a study of Graves' ophthalmopathy and Graves' hyperthyroidism. The study amplified TCR beta CDR3 regions using RNA transcripts. Second-round multiplex PCR followed a first-round RT-PCR using HTBI primers. TCRdb passed the multiplex PCR reads through MiXCR, listing each CDR3 protein once. Here the sample spans 650,000 to 900,000 distinct CDR3 sequences, 35% to 50% being singletons. Sequencing used peripheral blood. The receptors were sampled from an adult man with Graves' ophthalmopathy.

The CDR3 region is CASSGTSGSIAFYEQYF. CDR3 coding DNA: TGTGCCAGCAGCGGGACTAGCGGGAGTATTGCGTTTTACGAGCAGTACTTC. The chain has TRBV5-5 and TRBJ2-7, with 14 bases matching TRBD2. J was trimmed by 4 bases and V by 4 bases; bases with no gene match: 10. Germline CDR1 reads SGHKS; CDR2 reads YYEKEE (reference sequence). CDR3 size: 17 residues.

The V call is TRBV6-6, the J call TRBJ1-5; weak D call: TRBD1 (6 bases). CDR3 length: 15 amino acids. Germline V gives CDR1 MNHNY, CDR2 SVGAGI (reference sequence). Trimming removed 5 bases from V and 7 bases from J, with 18 bases in between. The CDR3 protein is CASSEGVGGGQPQHF. The CDR3 DNA reads TGTGCCAGCAGTGAAGGGGTGGGGGGCGGACAGCCCCAGCATTTT.

This chain links TRBV25-1 with TRBJ1-6; TRBD1 might be the D (6 bases). The V end lost 4 bases, the J end lost 8 bases, and 15 bases lay between the germline ends. Germline values: CDR1 MGHDK, CDR2 SYGVNS. This CDR3 region has 15 residues. CDR3 nucleotide sequence: TGTGCCAGCAGTGGACAGGTTTCGGGGCATTCACCCCTCCACTTT. It codes for CASSGQVSGHSPLHF.

This clonotype has only a few counts. The rearrangement links TRBV19 to TRBJ2-5; 8 positions agree with TRBD2. The CDR3 is 14 residues long. Germline lookup yields CDR1 LNHDA and CDR2 SQIVND (reference sequence). The V segment lost 3 bases and the J segment 7 bases; nucleotides outside the gene matches: 7. In nucleotides, the CDR3 is TGTGCCAGTAGTATCCCCAGCGGGAGAGGGACCCAGTACTTC. This encodes CASSIPSGRGTQYF. Variable domain in full (rest from reference TRBV19 and TRBJ2-5): DGGITQSPKYLFRKEGQNVTLSCEQNLNHDAMYWYRQDPGQGLRLIYYSQIVNDFQKGDIAEGYSVSREKKESFPLTVTSAQKNPTAFYLCASSIPSGRGTQYFGPGTRLLVL.

V and J are TRBV9 and TRBJ2-7; D gene uncertain. The V end was cut by 0 bases, the J end by 2 bases, with 12 bases between. This CDR3 has 15 amino acids. Germline loops: CDR1 SGDLS, CDR2 YYNGEE. The DNA of the CDR3 is TGTGCCAGCAGCGTAGGACACAGCTTGACCTACGAGCAGTACTTC. It specifies CASSVGHSLTYEQYF.

The chain recombines TRBV9 with TRBJ1-1; D uncertain. This CDR3 comprises 14 residues. Trimming took 4 bases from V and 1 from J, leaving 11 bases between them. Germline values: CDR1 SGDLS, CDR2 YYNGEE. The CDR3 DNA is TGTGCCAGCAGCCAAGCTACCGCGAACACTGAAGCTTTCTTT. Protein product: CASSQATANTEAFF.

This clonotype was seen ten or more times. The chain joins TRBV29-1 to TRBJ1-1, with D perhaps TRBD1 (5 bases). The V end was cut by 7 bases, the J end by 0 bases, with 12 bases between. CDR1 and CDR2 from the germline V gene are SQVTM and ANQGSEA. The CDR3 length is 13 residues. CDR3 in DNA: TGCAGCGCTGAGAGACAGATGAACACTGAAGCTTTCTTT. Amino acids: CSAERQMNTEAFF.

This clonotype was found once. The chain employs TRBV9 and TRBJ2-5, with 7 bases fitting TRBD2. The germline CDR1 and CDR2 sequences are SGDLS and YYNGEE. The CDR3 runs 16 residues. V lost 0 bases, J lost 4 bases, and 9 bases stayed unmatched. The CDR3 bases are TGTGCCAGCAGCGTAGACGGTCTAGCGGATTCAGAGACCCAGTACTTC. Its protein product is CASSVDGLADSETQYF.

This clonotype was observed many times. CDR3 DNA: TGTGCCAGCAGCACCACGACAGGGGTTTACACTGAAGCTTTCTTT. Translated: CASSTTTGVYTEAFF. The chain is built from TRBV7-2 and TRBJ1-1, with TRBD1 matching 8 bases. The J segment lost 3 bases and the V segment lost 5 bases, leaving 8 bases of the junction unmatched. Germline loops: CDR1 SGHTA, CDR2 FQGNSA. There are 15 residues in the CDR3. Based on the CDR3 plus reference TRBV7-2 and TRBJ1-1, the full variable domain is GAGVSQSPSNKVTEKGKDVELRCDPISGHTALYWYRQSLGQGLEFLIYFQGNSAPDKSGLPSDRFSAERTGGSVSTLTIQRTQQEDSAVYLCASSTTTGVYTEAFFGQGTRLTVV.

J is TRBJ2-5 and V is TRBV5-6; D gene unclear. Per germline, CDR1 SGHDT and CDR2 YYEEEE. Trimming left V 4 bases short and J 1 base short, with 14 bases between. The CDR3 covers 15 residues. The CDR3 loop reads CASSPPISIQETQYF. The DNA of the CDR3 is TGTGCCAGCAGCCCCCCAATTTCGATCCAAGAGACCCAGTACTTC.

CDR3 sequence (DNA): TGTGCCAGCATACAGGGGGCAGGTGGCTACACCTTC. It codes for CASIQGAGGYTF. The chain uses TRBV6-1 and TRBJ1-2; 9 positions match TRBD1. V was clipped by 7 bases and J by 7 bases; unmatched bases: 4. This CDR3 spans 12 amino acids. Germline CDR1 and CDR2: MNHNS and SASEGT.

This clonotype was observed many times. This chain uses TRBV7-2 with TRBJ2-5, with TRBD2 matching over 8 bases. The junction had 7 bases not matched to a gene; V was cut back by 6 bases and J by 4 bases. This CDR3 region has 14 residues. CDR1 SGHTA and CDR2 FQGNSA come from the germline V gene. CDR3 protein: CASSSSGSIETQYF. CDR3 DNA: TGTGCCAGCAGTTCCAGCGGGAGCATAGAGACCCAGTACTTC.

Comments on this clonotype: The junction shows a germline mismatch at one end, possibly a read error. J is TRBJ1-5 and V is TRBV7-2; TRBD1 aligns across 7 bases. Germline V lookup: CDR1 SGHTA, CDR2 FQGNSA. This CDR3 has 15 amino acids. Here the CDR3 DNA reads TGTGTCAGCAGGTCGACAGGGATTAGCAATCAGCCCCAGCATTTT. This encodes CVSRSTGISNQPQHF.

The rearrangement joins TRBV4-1 to TRBJ2-5, with D maybe TRBD1 (5 bases). Germline CDR1 reads MGHRA; CDR2 reads YSYEKL. V dropped 6 bases and J dropped 0 bases, with 8 bases sitting between them. This CDR3 has 13 amino acids. This CDR3 is CASRDTNQETQYF. For the CDR3, the DNA is TGCGCCAGCAGGGACACGAACCAAGAGACCCAGTACTTC.

This clonotype showed up just once. This chain links TRBV12-3 or TRBV12-4 with TRBJ2-7; 7 bases line up with TRBD1. The CDR3 contains 16 residues. CDR3 bases: TGTGCTAGTGGTTTCCCCGGGCAGGGGGAGTCCTACGAGCAGTACTTC. Translated: CASGFPGQGESYEQYF.

The CDR3 sequence is CASSAADWENNSPLHF. The DNA of the CDR3 is TGCGCCAGCAGCGCCGCGGACTGGGAGAATAATTCACCCCTCCACTTT. The chain couples TRBV5-1 to TRBJ1-6; D is ambiguous. The CDR3 length is 16 residues. Germline CDR1 and CDR2: SGHRS and YFSETQ. Trimming pared 4 bases from V and 5 bases from J, leaving 16 bases between.

The sample holds many counts of this clonotype. The V call is TRBV10-3, the J call TRBJ2-7; tentative D call: TRBD2 (5 bases). CDR3 length: 16 residues. Trimming cost V 6 bases and J 2 bases, with 20 bases left between them. Germline-derived CDR1 and CDR2 are ENHRY and SYGVKD. The CDR3 DNA reads as TGTGCCATCAGCCCCAAGGAAGCGGTTTTACCCTACGAGCAGTACTTC. It yields the protein CAISPKEAVLPYEQYF.

The V and J genes are TRBV11-1 and TRBJ2-7; 9 bases align to TRBD1. Germline CDR1 SGHAT, CDR2 FQDESV (reference sequence). CDR3 length: 14 residues. The junction had 9 bases not matched to a gene; V was cut back by 9 bases and J by 3 bases. The CDR3, as DNA: TGTGCCAGTGCTAGACAGGGGGAAGGCTACGAGCAGTACTTC. It specifies CASARQGEGYEQYF.

The chain couples TRBV6-1 to TRBJ1-2; D is possibly TRBD1 (5 bases). Germline V gene lookup returns CDR1 MNHNS and CDR2 SASEGT. The CDR3 contains 13 residues. The ends were cut back, 1 base at V and 6 bases at J, with 9 bases in the middle. The CDR3 reads CASSEDRPDGYTF. The CDR3, as DNA: TGTGCCAGCAGTGAAGACAGGCCCGATGGCTACACCTTC.

This clonotype has ten or more counts. The chain carries TRBV15 and TRBJ2-5; no clear D. The CDR3 totals 13 residues. In germline, CDR1 is LNHNV, CDR2 YYDKDF (reference sequence). The germline V and J ends were trimmed by 3 bases and 4 bases, with 9 bases remaining between them. CDR3 region: CATSRGFGETQYF. In DNA form, the CDR3 reads TGTGCCACCAGCAGGGGATTCGGAGAGACCCAGTACTTC.

This clonotype was counted ten times or more. V gene TRBV29-1 combines with J gene TRBJ1-1; possibly TRBD1 for D (5 bases). CDR3 size: 12 residues. The germline V gene has CDR1 SQVTM and CDR2 ANQGSEA. Between the trimmed V and J ends, which lost 6 bases and 4 bases, there was a span of 12 bases. CDR3 nucleotide sequence: TGCAGCGTGACAACAGGTAGCACTGAAGCTTTCTTT. Protein product: CSVTTGSTEAFF.

The rearrangement uses TRBV25-1 and TRBJ2-7, with 13 bases fitting TRBD2. The CDR3 totals 16 residues. With V trimmed by 3 bases and J by 7 bases, 9 bases remained unmatched. Germline lookup yields CDR1 MGHDK and CDR2 SYGVNS. CDR3 protein: CASSDPGLAGAGEQYF. DNA of the CDR3: TGTGCCAGCAGTGATCCCGGACTAGCGGGAGCGGGAGAGCAGTACTTC.

This chain connects TRBV5-1 to TRBJ2-7; TRBD1 matches 7 bases. Germline assignment: CDR1 SGHRS and CDR2 YFSETQ. The V and J ends lost 0 bases and 0 bases, in that order; junction bases with no gene match: 3. The CDR3 length is 15 residues. CDR3 in amino acids: CASSLGGQDSYEQYF. The CDR3 DNA reads as TGCGCCAGCAGCTTGGGTGGACAGGACTCCTACGAGCAGTACTTC.

At least ten counts were recorded for this clonotype. The chain has TRBV24-1 and TRBJ1-5, with D perhaps TRBD1 (5 bases). This CDR3 is built from 14 residues. Germline CDR1 reads KGHDR; CDR2 reads SFDVKD. The V gene lost 11 bases and the J gene lost 1 base, with 14 bases spanning the gap. The CDR3 DNA is TGTGCCAGCAGCTACCGACAGAGCAATCAGCCCCAGCATTTT. Its translation is CASSYRQSNQPQHF.

This chain connects TRBV20-1 to TRBJ1-2; D possibly corresponds to TRBD1 (5 bases). CDR1 and CDR2 from the germline V gene are DFQATT and SNEGSKA (reference sequence). This CDR3 has 14 amino acids. V was trimmed by 0 bases and J by 4 bases, leaving 12 bases between them. CDR3 DNA: TGCAGTGCTAGAGACCCCCGGGGGACCTATGGCTACACCTTC. Protein: CSARDPRGTYGYTF.

This chain connects TRBV9 to TRBJ2-5, with 10 nucleotides matching TRBD1. Germline trimming cut 3 bases from V and 3 bases from J; bases unmatched to any gene: 11. The CDR3 has 17 residues. From germline, CDR1 is SGDLS and CDR2 YYNGEE. Here the CDR3 DNA reads TGTGCCAGCAGCGGAGGGACAGGGGATGTTTGGGAAGAGACCCAGTACTTC. It is translated as CASSGGTGDVWEETQYF.

This clonotype was counted at least ten times. The V call is TRBV6-1, the J call TRBJ1-5; D possibly corresponds to TRBD1 (5 bases). Germline values: CDR1 MNHNS, CDR2 SASEGT. Deletions cut 0 bases from V and 6 bases from J, with 12 bases between. The CDR3 loop spans 15 amino acids. CDR3 sequence reads: CASSEARGAGQPQHF. The CDR3 DNA follows: TGTGCCAGCAGTGAAGCGAGAGGGGCGGGTCAGCCCCAGCATTTT.

CDR3 nucleotide sequence: TGTGCCAGCAGCCAAAGGGGGAATCAGCCCCAGCATTTT. Translated, it gives CASSQRGNQPQHF. The V and J genes are TRBV14 and TRBJ1-5; possible D gene TRBD1, 6 bases. V lost 2 bases to trimming and J lost 4 bases, with 6 bases between them. CDR3 length: 13 residues. The V gene's germline CDR1 is SGHDN and CDR2 FVKESK.

V gene TRBV29-1 combines with J gene TRBJ1-1, with a weak D call TRBD1 (6 bases). V was clipped by 3 bases and J by 4 bases, with 12 bases between them. The CDR3 totals 13 residues. The germline V gene has CDR1 SQVTM and CDR2 ANQGSEA. The CDR3 nucleotides read TGCAGCGTTGAGGGGGCTCAGGGCACTGAAGCTTTCTTT. It codes for CSVEGAQGTEAFF.

This clonotype was seen a handful of times. This chain joins TRBV7-9 and TRBJ2-5, with 8 bases identical to TRBD2. Germline V lookup: CDR1 SEHNR, CDR2 FQNEAQ (reference sequence). V lost 8 bases to trimming and J lost 2 bases; unmatched junction nucleotides: 7. The length of the CDR3 is 14 residues. DNA for the CDR3: TGTGCCAGCGGCTCACTAGCGGATCAAGAGACCCAGTACTTC. This codes for CASGSLADQETQYF.